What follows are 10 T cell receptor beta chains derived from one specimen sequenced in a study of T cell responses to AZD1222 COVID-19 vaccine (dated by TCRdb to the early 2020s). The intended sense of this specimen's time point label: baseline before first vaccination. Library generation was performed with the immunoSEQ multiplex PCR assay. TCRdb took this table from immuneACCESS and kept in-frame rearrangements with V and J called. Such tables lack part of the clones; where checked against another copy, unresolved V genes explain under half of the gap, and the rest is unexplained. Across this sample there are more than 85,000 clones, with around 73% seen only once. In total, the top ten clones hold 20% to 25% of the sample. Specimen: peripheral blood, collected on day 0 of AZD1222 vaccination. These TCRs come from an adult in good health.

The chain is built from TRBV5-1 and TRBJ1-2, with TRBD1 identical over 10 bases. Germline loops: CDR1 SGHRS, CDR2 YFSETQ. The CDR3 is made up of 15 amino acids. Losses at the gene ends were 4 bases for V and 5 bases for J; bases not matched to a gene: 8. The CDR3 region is CASSGGTGESYGYTF. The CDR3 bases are TGCGCCAGCAGCGGAGGGACAGGGGAATCTTATGGCTACACCTTC.

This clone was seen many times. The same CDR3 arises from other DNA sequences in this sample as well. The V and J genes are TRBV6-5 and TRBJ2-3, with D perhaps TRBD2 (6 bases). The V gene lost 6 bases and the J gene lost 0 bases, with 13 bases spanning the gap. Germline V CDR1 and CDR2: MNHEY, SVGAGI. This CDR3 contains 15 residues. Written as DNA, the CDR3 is TGTGCCAGCAGAAATAGCGGAGCTAGCACAGATACGCAGTATTTT. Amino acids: CASRNSGASTDTQYF.

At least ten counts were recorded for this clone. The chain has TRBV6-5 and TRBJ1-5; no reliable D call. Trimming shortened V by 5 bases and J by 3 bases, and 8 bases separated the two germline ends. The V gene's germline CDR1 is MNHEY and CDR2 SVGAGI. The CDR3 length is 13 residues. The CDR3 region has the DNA TGTGCCAGCAGTCCACGCCCCAATCAGCCCCAGCATTTT. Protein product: CASSPRPNQPQHF.

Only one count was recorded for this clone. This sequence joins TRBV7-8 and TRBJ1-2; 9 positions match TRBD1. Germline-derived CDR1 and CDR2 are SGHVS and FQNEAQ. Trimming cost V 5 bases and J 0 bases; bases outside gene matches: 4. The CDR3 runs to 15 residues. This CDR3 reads CASSAGQGANYGYTF. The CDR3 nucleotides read TGTGCCAGCAGCGCGGGACAGGGAGCTAACTATGGCTACACCTTC.

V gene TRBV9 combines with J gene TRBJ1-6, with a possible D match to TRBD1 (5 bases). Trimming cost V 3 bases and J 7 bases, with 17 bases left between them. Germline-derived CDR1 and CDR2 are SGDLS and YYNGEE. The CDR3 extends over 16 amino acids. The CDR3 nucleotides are TGTGCCAGCAGCGACCGCCCCCCCGGGGACAATTCACCCCTCCACTTT. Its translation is CASSDRPPGDNSPLHF.

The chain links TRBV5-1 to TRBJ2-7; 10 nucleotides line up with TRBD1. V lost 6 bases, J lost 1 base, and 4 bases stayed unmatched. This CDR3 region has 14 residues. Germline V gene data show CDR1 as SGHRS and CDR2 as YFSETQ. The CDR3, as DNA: TGCGCCAGCACATGGACAGGGGGGTCCTACGAGCAGTACTTC. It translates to CASTWTGGSYEQYF.

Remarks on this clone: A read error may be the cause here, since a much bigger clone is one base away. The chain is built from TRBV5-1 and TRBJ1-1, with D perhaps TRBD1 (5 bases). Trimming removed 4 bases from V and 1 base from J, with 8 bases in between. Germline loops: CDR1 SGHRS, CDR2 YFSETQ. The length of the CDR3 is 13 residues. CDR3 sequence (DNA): TGCGCCAGCAGCCCACAGGAGAACACTGAAGCTTTCTTT. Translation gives CASSPQENTEAFF.

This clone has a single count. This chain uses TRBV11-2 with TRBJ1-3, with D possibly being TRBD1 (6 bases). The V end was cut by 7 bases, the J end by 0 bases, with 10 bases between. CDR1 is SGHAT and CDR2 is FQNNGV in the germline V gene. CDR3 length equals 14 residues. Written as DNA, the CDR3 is TGTGCCAGCAATAACAGGGACTCTGGAAACACCATATATTTT. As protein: CASNNRDSGNTIYF.

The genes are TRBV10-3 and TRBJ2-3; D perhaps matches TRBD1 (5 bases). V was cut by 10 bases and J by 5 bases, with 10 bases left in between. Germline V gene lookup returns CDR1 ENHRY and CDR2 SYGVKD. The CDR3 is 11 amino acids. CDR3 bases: TGTGCCACCCGCAGGGAAGATACGCAGTATTTT. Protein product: CATRREDTQYF.

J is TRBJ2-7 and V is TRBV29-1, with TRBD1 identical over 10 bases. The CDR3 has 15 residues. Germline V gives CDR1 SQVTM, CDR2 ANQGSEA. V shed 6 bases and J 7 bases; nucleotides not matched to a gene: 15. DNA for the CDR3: TGCAGCGTATCCCTCCCGGGACAGGGGTTGCGGGAGCAGTACTTC. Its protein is CSVSLPGQGLREQYF.